This is a list of T cell receptor beta chains from one sample in a study of a mutant IDH1 vaccine in newly diagnosed glioma. No antigens are known for them. Clones were sequenced by immunoSEQ multiplex PCR, and TCRdb holds only the in-frame ones, with some missing. The sample has just over 65,000 clones, roughly 84% seen once; the top ten hold roughly 12%. The material sequenced was PBMCs, taken from a glioma patient whose treatment included an IDH1 peptide vaccine. Receptor source: a man younger than 30 with glioma. The CDR3 runs from the conserved cysteine through the conserved F or W. D genes are given only for firm matches. Clone size, where shown, is once, few, many, or a class for clones that have expanded.

CDR3aa: CVTAGGNTEAFF
CDR3nt: TGTGTCACCGCGGGGGGGAACACTGAAGCTTTCTTT
abundance: few
d_gene: NA
j_gene: TRBJ1-1
v_gene: TRBV19

CDR3aa: CASRHPTPGTYEQYF
CDR3nt: TGTGCCAGCAGACACCCCACCCCAGGCACCTACGAGCAGTACTTC
abundance: NA
d_gene: NA
j_gene: TRBJ2-7
v_gene: TRBV6-5

CDR3aa: CASSRTGENTEAFF
CDR3nt: TGTGCCAGCAGTCGTACAGGGGAGAACACTGAAGCTTTCTTT
abundance: NA
d_gene: TRBD1
j_gene: TRBJ1-1
v_gene: TRBV27

CDR3aa: CASSGLGQGTEAFF
CDR3nt: TGTGCCAGCTCAGGGCTGGGACAGGGGACTGAAGCTTTCTTT
abundance: NA
d_gene: TRBD1
j_gene: TRBJ1-1
v_gene: TRBV18

CDR3aa: CAISDQSRGTEAFF
CDR3nt: TGTGCCATCAGTGACCAAAGCCGGGGCACTGAAGCTTTCTTT
abundance: NA
d_gene: NA
j_gene: TRBJ1-1
v_gene: TRBV10-3

CDR3aa: CASSGTGVTNEKLFF
CDR3nt: TGTGCCAGCAGCGGGACAGGGGTAACTAATGAAAAACTGTTTTTT
abundance: NA
d_gene: TRBD1
j_gene: TRBJ1-4
v_gene: TRBV5-6

CDR3aa: CASSQPGQGGSNYGYTF
CDR3nt: TGCGCCAGCAGCCAGCCGGGACAGGGGGGATCTAACTATGGCTACACCTTC
abundance: NA
d_gene: TRBD1
j_gene: TRBJ1-2
v_gene: TRBV4-1

CDR3aa: CASSLRQTDTQYF
CDR3nt: TGTGCCAGCAGCCTTCGACAGACAGATACGCAGTATTTT
abundance: NA
d_gene: NA
j_gene: TRBJ2-3
v_gene: TRBV7-3

CDR3aa: CASSYRNTEAFF
CDR3nt: TGTGCCAGCAGTTACAGGAATACTGAAGCTTTCTTT
abundance: NA
d_gene: NA
j_gene: TRBJ1-1
v_gene: TRBV6-5

CDR3aa: CASRGTSVYNEQFF
CDR3nt: TGTGCCAGCAGGGGGACTAGCGTCTACAATGAGCAGTTCTTC
abundance: NA
d_gene: TRBD2
j_gene: TRBJ2-1
v_gene: TRBV6-5

CDR3aa: CASSQVWGNTIYF
CDR3nt: TGCGCCAGCAGCCAAGTGTGGGGAAACACCATATATTTT
abundance: NA
d_gene: NA
j_gene: TRBJ1-3
v_gene: TRBV4-3

CDR3aa: CASSFPGLSPPGELFF
CDR3nt: TGTGCCAGCAGCTTTCCAGGACTATCCCCTCCCGGGGAGCTGTTTTTT
abundance: NA
d_gene: NA
j_gene: TRBJ2-2
v_gene: TRBV7-2

CDR3aa: CASSPGKGLGRNQPQHF
CDR3nt: TGCGCCAGCAGCCCGGGTAAGGGCTTGGGTAGGAATCAGCCCCAGCATTTT
abundance: NA
d_gene: NA
j_gene: TRBJ1-5
v_gene: TRBV4-3

CDR3aa: CASSLRGTDRWSTYEQYF
CDR3nt: TGTGCCAGCAGCCTACGGGGTACCGACAGGTGGTCCACCTACGAGCAGTACTTC
abundance: NA
d_gene: NA
j_gene: TRBJ2-7
v_gene: TRBV7-2

CDR3aa: CASSLGTLEQYF
CDR3nt: TGTGCCAGCAGCTTGGGGACTCTCGAGCAGTACTTC
abundance: once
d_gene: NA
j_gene: TRBJ2-7
v_gene: TRBV5-6

CDR3aa: CASSVSRTGRYGYTF
CDR3nt: TGCGCCAGCAGCGTATCGAGGACAGGGAGATATGGCTACACCTTC
abundance: NA
d_gene: TRBD1
j_gene: TRBJ1-2
v_gene: TRBV5-1

CDR3aa: CASSPEQYF
CDR3nt: TGTGCCAGCAGCCCGGAGCAGTACTTC
abundance: NA
d_gene: NA
j_gene: TRBJ2-7
v_gene: TRBV9

CDR3aa: CATRRGNQPQHF
CDR3nt: TGTGCCACCCGGAGGGGGAATCAGCCCCAGCATTTT
abundance: NA
d_gene: NA
j_gene: TRBJ1-5
v_gene: TRBV28

CDR3aa: CASSQEMTSNQPQHF
CDR3nt: TGCGCCAGCAGCCAAGAGATGACCAGCAATCAGCCCCAGCATTTT
abundance: few
d_gene: NA
j_gene: TRBJ1-5
v_gene: TRBV4-1

CDR3aa: CASSFAQGDGYTF
CDR3nt: TGCGCCAGCAGCTTTGCACAGGGCGATGGCTACACCTTC
abundance: NA
d_gene: NA
j_gene: TRBJ1-2
v_gene: TRBV5-1

CDR3aa: CASSLDVSQETQYF
CDR3nt: TGTGCCAGCAGCTTAGACGTCAGCCAAGAGACCCAGTACTTC
abundance: NA
d_gene: NA
j_gene: TRBJ2-5
v_gene: TRBV7-2

CDR3aa: CASSYVARSYEQYF
CDR3nt: TGTGCCAGCAGTTACGTCGCCCGTTCCTACGAGCAGTACTTC
abundance: NA
d_gene: NA
j_gene: TRBJ2-7
v_gene: TRBV6-5

CDR3aa: CASSSPGGAQHF
CDR3nt: TGTGCCAGCAGCTCACCGGGGGGAGCCCAGCATTTT
abundance: NA
d_gene: NA
j_gene: TRBJ1-5
v_gene: TRBV7-2

CDR3aa: CASSSEKTWGYEQYF
CDR3nt: TGTGCCAGCAGCTCGGAAAAAACATGGGGATACGAGCAGTACTTC
abundance: NA
d_gene: NA
j_gene: TRBJ2-7
v_gene: TRBV5-5

CDR3aa: CASSLNRTGGDSPLHF
CDR3nt: TGTGCTAGCAGCTTAAACCGAACAGGGGGGGATTCACCCCTCCACTTT
abundance: NA
d_gene: TRBD1
j_gene: TRBJ1-6
v_gene: TRBV7-7

CDR3aa: CASRSWGAYYEQYF
CDR3nt: TGTGCCAGCAGGTCTTGGGGGGCTTACTACGAGCAGTACTTC
abundance: NA
d_gene: NA
j_gene: TRBJ2-7
v_gene: TRBV21-1

CDR3aa: CASSAGTAVNTIYF
CDR3nt: TGTGCCAGCAGTGCCGGGACAGCGGTAAACACCATATATTTT
abundance: few
d_gene: TRBD1
j_gene: TRBJ1-3
v_gene: TRBV6-1

CDR3aa: CASSRQANTEAFF
CDR3nt: TGTGCCAGCAGCCGACAGGCGAACACTGAAGCTTTCTTT
abundance: NA
d_gene: NA
j_gene: TRBJ1-1
v_gene: TRBV7-2

CDR3aa: CASSRGYEQYF
CDR3nt: TGTGCCAGCTCACGCGGCTACGAGCAGTACTTC
abundance: NA
d_gene: NA
j_gene: TRBJ2-7
v_gene: TRBV18

CDR3aa: CASSPRGAGRWRELFF
CDR3nt: TGCGCCAGCAGCCCCCGGGGGGCCGGTCGGTGGCGGGAGCTGTTTTTT
abundance: NA
d_gene: NA
j_gene: TRBJ2-2
v_gene: TRBV5-1

CDR3aa: CASSARNYGYTF
CDR3nt: TGTGCCAGCAGTGCCAGGAACTATGGCTACACCTTC
abundance: few
d_gene: NA
j_gene: TRBJ1-2
v_gene: TRBV2

CDR3aa: CASTTGQARLGGYTF
CDR3nt: TGTGCCAGCACCACGGGACAGGCCCGTCTAGGTGGCTACACCTTC
abundance: NA
d_gene: TRBD1
j_gene: TRBJ1-2
v_gene: TRBV6-6

CDR3aa: CASSLAPGQGQPQHF
CDR3nt: TGTGCCAGCAGCTTGGCGCCGGGACAGGGTCAGCCCCAGCATTTT
abundance: NA
d_gene: TRBD1
j_gene: TRBJ1-5
v_gene: TRBV5-4

CDR3aa: CASSLMGTLTGELFF
CDR3nt: TGTGCCAGCAGCTTAATGGGCACCCTCACCGGGGAGCTGTTTTTT
abundance: NA
d_gene: NA
j_gene: TRBJ2-2
v_gene: TRBV11-2

CDR3aa: CSVLSTGSYEQYF
CDR3nt: TGCAGCGTTCTATCGACAGGGTCCTACGAGCAGTACTTC
abundance: NA
d_gene: TRBD1
j_gene: TRBJ2-7
v_gene: TRBV29-1

CDR3aa: CASSEKGGSGYTF
CDR3nt: TGTGCCAGCAGTGAAAAAGGTGGTAGTGGCTACACCTTC
abundance: NA
d_gene: NA
j_gene: TRBJ1-2
v_gene: TRBV25-1

CDR3aa: CASSFAYGSSYEQYF
CDR3nt: TGTGCCAGCAGCTTCGCTTACGGGAGCTCCTACGAGCAGTACTTC
abundance: NA
d_gene: NA
j_gene: TRBJ2-7
v_gene: TRBV13

CDR3aa: CASSQDQVGTNEKLFF
CDR3nt: TGTGCCAGCAGCCAAGATCAAGTGGGAACTAATGAAAAACTGTTTTTT
abundance: NA
d_gene: NA
j_gene: TRBJ1-4
v_gene: TRBV4-2

CDR3aa: CASSIDAVTNTEAFF
CDR3nt: TGTGCCAGTAGTATAGATGCGGTAACGAACACTGAAGCTTTCTTT
abundance: NA
d_gene: NA
j_gene: TRBJ1-1
v_gene: TRBV19

CDR3aa: CASSALAVGGPDTQYF
CDR3nt: TGCGCCAGCAGCGCCCTAGCGGTGGGGGGGCCAGATACGCAGTATTTT
abundance: NA
d_gene: NA
j_gene: TRBJ2-3
v_gene: TRBV5-1

CDR3aa: CASSGSGTGFSYEQYF
CDR3nt: TGTGCCAGCAGTGGGAGCGGGACAGGGTTTTCTTACGAGCAGTACTTC
abundance: NA
d_gene: TRBD1
j_gene: TRBJ2-7
v_gene: TRBV2

CDR3aa: CASSYRSYNEQFF
CDR3nt: TGTGCCAGCAGTTACCGCTCCTACAATGAGCAGTTCTTC
abundance: NA
d_gene: NA
j_gene: TRBJ2-1
v_gene: TRBV6-5

CDR3aa: CASSFWGRSTGELFF
CDR3nt: TGTGCCAGCAGTTTTTGGGGGCGCAGCACCGGGGAGCTGTTTTTT
abundance: NA
d_gene: NA
j_gene: TRBJ2-2
v_gene: TRBV28

CDR3aa: CASSHGTTNSYEQYF
CDR3nt: TGTGCCAGCAGCCATGGGACTACCAATTCCTACGAGCAGTACTTC
abundance: NA
d_gene: TRBD2
j_gene: TRBJ2-7
v_gene: TRBV4-2

CDR3aa: CASSSSRDYEQYF
CDR3nt: TGTGCCAGCAGTTCCAGCAGGGATTACGAGCAGTACTTC
abundance: NA
d_gene: NA
j_gene: TRBJ2-7
v_gene: TRBV7-9

CDR3aa: CASSAGQRGTEAFF
CDR3nt: TGTGCCAGCAGCGCCGGACAGCGGGGTACTGAAGCTTTCTTT
abundance: few
d_gene: NA
j_gene: TRBJ1-1
v_gene: TRBV9

CDR3aa: CASSFGTGSTEAFF
CDR3nt: TGTGCCAGCAGCTTCGGGACAGGGTCCACTGAAGCTTTCTTT
abundance: NA
d_gene: TRBD1
j_gene: TRBJ1-1
v_gene: TRBV5-6

CDR3aa: CASSRTPEDTIYF
CDR3nt: TGCGCCAGCAGTAGGACCCCGGAGGACACCATATATTTT
abundance: NA
d_gene: NA
j_gene: TRBJ1-3
v_gene: TRBV5-1

CDR3aa: CASSSTETNEKLFF
CDR3nt: TGCGCCAGCAGCTCCACCGAAACTAATGAAAAACTGTTTTTT
abundance: NA
d_gene: NA
j_gene: TRBJ1-4
v_gene: TRBV5-1

CDR3aa: CASSSVTGAYSYGYTF
CDR3nt: TGCGCCAGCAGCTCGGTAACCGGGGCCTACTCCTATGGCTACACCTTC
abundance: NA
d_gene: NA
j_gene: TRBJ1-2
v_gene: TRBV5-1

CDR3aa: CASSIWLGDEKLFF
CDR3nt: TGTGCCAGTAGTATATGGCTAGGGGATGAAAAACTGTTTTTT
abundance: few
d_gene: NA
j_gene: TRBJ1-4
v_gene: TRBV19

CDR3aa: CASSRTGGETEAFF
CDR3nt: TGTGCCAGCAGCCGGACAGGGGGGGAAACTGAAGCTTTCTTT
abundance: NA
d_gene: TRBD1
j_gene: TRBJ1-1
v_gene: TRBV7-6

CDR3aa: CASSPEDRGPYNEQFF
CDR3nt: TGTGCCAGCAGCCCAGAGGACAGGGGCCCCTACAATGAGCAGTTCTTC
abundance: NA
d_gene: TRBD1
j_gene: TRBJ2-1
v_gene: TRBV7-9

CDR3aa: CASSHGGASNYGYTF
CDR3nt: TGTGCCAGCAGCCACGGAGGGGCTTCTAACTATGGCTACACCTTC
abundance: NA
d_gene: NA
j_gene: TRBJ1-2
v_gene: TRBV5-4

CDR3aa: CASRETGLYGYTF
CDR3nt: TGTGCCAGCAGGGAAACAGGACTCTATGGCTACACCTTC
abundance: few
d_gene: NA
j_gene: TRBJ1-2
v_gene: TRBV2